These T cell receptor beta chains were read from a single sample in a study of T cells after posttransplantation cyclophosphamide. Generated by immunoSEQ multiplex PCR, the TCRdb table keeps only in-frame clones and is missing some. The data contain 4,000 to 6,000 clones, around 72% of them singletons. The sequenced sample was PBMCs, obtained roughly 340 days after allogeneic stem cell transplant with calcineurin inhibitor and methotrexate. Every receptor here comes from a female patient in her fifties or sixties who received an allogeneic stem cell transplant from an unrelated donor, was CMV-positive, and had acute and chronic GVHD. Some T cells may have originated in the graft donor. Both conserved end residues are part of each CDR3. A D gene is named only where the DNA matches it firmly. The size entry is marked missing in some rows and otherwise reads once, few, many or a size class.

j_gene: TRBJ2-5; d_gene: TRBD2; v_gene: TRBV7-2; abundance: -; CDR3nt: TGTGCCAGCAGCCCCGGACTAGCGGGGGAGTCCGGGACCCAGTACTTC; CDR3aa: CASSPGLAGESGTQYF
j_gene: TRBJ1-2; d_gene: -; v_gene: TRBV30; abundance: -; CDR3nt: TGTGCCTGGAGCAACCCCCCGAGTTGGGGCTACACCTTC; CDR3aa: CAWSNPPSWGYTF
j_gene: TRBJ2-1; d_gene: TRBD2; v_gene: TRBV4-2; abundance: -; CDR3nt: TGTGCCAGCAGCCTTAGAGCGGGGGGCGACTACAATGAGCAGTTCTTC; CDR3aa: CASSLRAGGDYNEQFF
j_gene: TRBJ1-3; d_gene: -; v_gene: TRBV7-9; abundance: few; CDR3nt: TGTGCCAGCAGCCCCGGTGGGTGGGGGGGAATCGGCTCTGGAAACACCATATATTTT; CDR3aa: CASSPGGWGGIGSGNTIYF
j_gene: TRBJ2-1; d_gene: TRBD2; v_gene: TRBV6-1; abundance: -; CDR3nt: TGTGCCAGCAGTGATGAGGGACTAGCGGGAGCTGAGCAGTTCTTC; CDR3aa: CASSDEGLAGAEQFF
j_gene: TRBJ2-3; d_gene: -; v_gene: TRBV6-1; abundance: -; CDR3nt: TGTGCCAGCAGTGTGCAGGGGAGCACAGATACGCAGTATTTT; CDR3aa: CASSVQGSTDTQYF
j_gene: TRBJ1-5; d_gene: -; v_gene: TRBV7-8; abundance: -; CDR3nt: TGTGCCAGCAGCGCAGGGGTTTCTAGCAATCAGCCCCAGCATTTT; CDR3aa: CASSAGVSSNQPQHF
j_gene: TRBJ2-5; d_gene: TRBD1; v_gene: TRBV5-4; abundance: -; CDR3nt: TGTGCCAGCAGCTTGGTGGGGACAGAAGAGACCCAGTACTTC; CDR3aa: CASSLVGTEETQYF
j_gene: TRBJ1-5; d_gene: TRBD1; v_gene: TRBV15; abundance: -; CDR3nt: TGTGCCACCAGCAGAGCCGGACAGGGGAATCAGCCCCAGCATTTT; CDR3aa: CATSRAGQGNQPQHF
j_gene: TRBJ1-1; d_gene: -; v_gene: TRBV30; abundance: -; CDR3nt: TGTGCCTGGACCAGGGGCTCCACTGAAGCTTTCTTT; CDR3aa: CAWTRGSTEAFF
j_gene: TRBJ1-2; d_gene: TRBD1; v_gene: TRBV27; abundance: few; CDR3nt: TGTGCCAGCAGTTTATCGATGGGACAGGGTTATGGCTACACCTTC; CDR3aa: CASSLSMGQGYGYTF
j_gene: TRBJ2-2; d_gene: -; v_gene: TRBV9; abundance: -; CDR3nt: TGTGCCAGCAGCGTATCACGGGCTGAGGGCGGGGAGCTGTTTTTT; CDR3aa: CASSVSRAEGGELFF
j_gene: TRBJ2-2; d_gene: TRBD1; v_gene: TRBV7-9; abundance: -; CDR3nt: TGTGCCAGCAGCTTAGGGACAGGGCCTCGGGACGGGGAGCTGTTTTTT; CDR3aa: CASSLGTGPRDGELFF
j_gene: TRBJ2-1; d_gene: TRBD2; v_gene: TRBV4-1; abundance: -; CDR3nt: TGCGCCAGCAGCCAAGTTCCGGGACTAGCGGGAGGTAGTTCCTACAATGAGCAGTTCTTC; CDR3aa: CASSQVPGLAGGSSYNEQFF
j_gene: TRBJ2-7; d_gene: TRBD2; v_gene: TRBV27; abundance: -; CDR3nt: TGTGCCAGCAGTTTTCGGGGGGGCTTCGAGCAGTACTTC; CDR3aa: CASSFRGGFEQYF
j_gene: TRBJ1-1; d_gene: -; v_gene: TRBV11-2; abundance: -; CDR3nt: TGTGCCAGCAGCTTAAGCGGGGGTACTGAAGCTTTCTTT; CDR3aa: CASSLSGGTEAFF
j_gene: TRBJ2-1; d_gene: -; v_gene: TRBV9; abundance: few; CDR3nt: TGTGCCAGCAGCGTAGAAGGGGGGGCCGTACTCAATGAGCAGTTCTTC; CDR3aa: CASSVEGGAVLNEQFF
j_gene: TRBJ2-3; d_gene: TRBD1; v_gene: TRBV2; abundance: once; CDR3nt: TGTGCCAGCAGACCCAGGGGGCTTTCAGATACGCAGTATTTT; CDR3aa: CASRPRGLSDTQYF
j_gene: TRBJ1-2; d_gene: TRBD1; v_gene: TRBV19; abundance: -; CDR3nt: TGTGCCAGTAGTGTCGGACAGGGGGTTTTCTATGGCTACACCTTC; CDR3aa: CASSVGQGVFYGYTF
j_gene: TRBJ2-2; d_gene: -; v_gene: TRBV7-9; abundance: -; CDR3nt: TGTGCCAGCAGCTTACGGGAACTGGACACCGGGGAGCTGTTTTTT; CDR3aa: CASSLRELDTGELFF
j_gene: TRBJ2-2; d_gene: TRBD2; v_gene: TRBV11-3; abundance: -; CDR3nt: TGTGCCAGCAGCTTTAGACTAGCGGGAGTCACCGGGGAGCTGTTTTTT; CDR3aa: CASSFRLAGVTGELFF
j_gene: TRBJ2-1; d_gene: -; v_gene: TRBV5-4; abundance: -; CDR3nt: TGTGCCAGCATCAATTTGGGGGGTTTTGAGCAGTTCTTC; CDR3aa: CASINLGGFEQFF
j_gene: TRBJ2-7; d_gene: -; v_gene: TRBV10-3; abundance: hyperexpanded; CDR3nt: TGTGCCATCAGGGGGGGAGAGGTTGGCTACGAGCAGTACTTC; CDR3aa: CAIRGGEVGYEQYF
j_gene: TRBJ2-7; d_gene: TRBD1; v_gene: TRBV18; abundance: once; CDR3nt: TGTGCCAGCTCACCACCGATGGGCTTGGGGACAGGGGGCTTCGAGCAGTACTTC; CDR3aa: CASSPPMGLGTGGFEQYF
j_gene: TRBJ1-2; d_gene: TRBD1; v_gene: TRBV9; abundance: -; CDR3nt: TGTGCCAGCAGCGAAGGGACAGGGGGCCTATTCTATGGCTACACCTTC; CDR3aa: CASSEGTGGLFYGYTF
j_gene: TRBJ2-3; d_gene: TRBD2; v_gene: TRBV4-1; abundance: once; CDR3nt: TGCGCCAGCAGCGTTACCGGGACTAGCGGGACAGATACGCAGTATTTT; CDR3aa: CASSVTGTSGTDTQYF
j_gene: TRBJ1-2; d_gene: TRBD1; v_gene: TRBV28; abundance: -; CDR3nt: TGTGCCAGCAGTTTCAAGGACAGGATTAACTATGGCTACACCTTC; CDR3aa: CASSFKDRINYGYTF
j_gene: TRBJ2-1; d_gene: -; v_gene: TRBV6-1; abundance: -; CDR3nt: TGTGCCAGCGCCGTCGCTAGGCCGGATGAGCAGTTCTTC; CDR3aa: CASAVARPDEQFF
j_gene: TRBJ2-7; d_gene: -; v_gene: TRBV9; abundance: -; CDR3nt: TGTGCCAGCAGCGTAGGACGGGATCCCCGTCTCGAGCAGTACTTC; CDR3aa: CASSVGRDPRLEQYF
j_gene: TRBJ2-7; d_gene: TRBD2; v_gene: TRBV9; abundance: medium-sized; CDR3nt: TGTGCCAGCAGCGTTCTAGCGGGGCAAACCAACGAGCAGTACTTC; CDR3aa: CASSVLAGQTNEQYF
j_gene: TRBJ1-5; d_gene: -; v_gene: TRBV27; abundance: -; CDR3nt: TGTGCCAGCAGTTTCTTCGGACAAGGGGACAATCAGCCCCAGCATTTT; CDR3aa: CASSFFGQGDNQPQHF
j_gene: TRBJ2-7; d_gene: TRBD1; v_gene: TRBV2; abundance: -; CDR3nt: TGTGCCAGCAGTGCAGTATCGGTTGGGACAGGGCCCTACGAGCAGTACTTC; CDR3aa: CASSAVSVGTGPYEQYF
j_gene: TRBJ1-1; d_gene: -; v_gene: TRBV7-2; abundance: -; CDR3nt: TGTGCCAGCAGCTTTAGTCCGGTGAGGAACACTGAAGCTTTCTTT; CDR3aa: CASSFSPVRNTEAFF
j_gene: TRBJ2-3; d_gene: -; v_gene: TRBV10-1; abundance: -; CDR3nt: TGCGCCAGCAGTCCCTCGGCGAGGTCCACAGATACGCAGTATTTT; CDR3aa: CASSPSARSTDTQYF